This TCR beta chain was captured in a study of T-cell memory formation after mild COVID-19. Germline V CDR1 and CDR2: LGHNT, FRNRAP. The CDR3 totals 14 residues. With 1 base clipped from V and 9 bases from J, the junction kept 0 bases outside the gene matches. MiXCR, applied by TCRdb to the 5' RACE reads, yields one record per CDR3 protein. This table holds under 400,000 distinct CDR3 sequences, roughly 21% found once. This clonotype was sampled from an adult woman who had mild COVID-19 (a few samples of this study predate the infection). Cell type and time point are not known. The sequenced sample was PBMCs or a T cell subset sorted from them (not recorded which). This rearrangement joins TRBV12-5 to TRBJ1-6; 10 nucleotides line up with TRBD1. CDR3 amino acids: CASGLGTGGSPLHF. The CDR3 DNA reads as TGTGCTAGTGGTTTGGGGACAGGGGGTTCACCCCTCCACTTT.